The 5 T cell receptor beta chains below come from one sample, sequenced in a study of a mutant IDH1 vaccine in newly diagnosed glioma. The time point was: week 35, safety follow-up. It was 300 ug of mutant IDH1 20-mer peptide that made up each vaccine dose, given with topical imiquimod. These TCRs' antigens remain unknown. TCRdb's table, derived via immunoSEQ multiplex PCR, lists solely in-frame clones and lacks some. In the table there are over 65,000 clones, almost 85% of which are singletons. This material consisted of PBMCs, taken from a glioma patient whose treatment included an IDH1 peptide vaccine. The receptor set was obtained from a man aged 18 to 29 with glioma.

The V and J genes are TRBV4-1 and TRBJ1-1; D gene ambiguous. V lost 4 bases and J lost 0, with 12 bases in between. The CDR3 has 15 amino acids. Germline CDR1 and CDR2: MGHRA and YSYEKL. CDR3 loop: CASSLSAQLNTEAFF. CDR3 nucleotide sequence: TGCGCCAGCAGCCTATCTGCACAGCTGAACACTGAAGCTTTCTTT.

The V and J genes are TRBV7-2 and TRBJ1-1; no clear D. This CDR3 comprises 15 residues. V gave up 5 bases and J gave up 2 bases, with 15 bases separating them. CDR1 is SGHTA, CDR2 FQGNSA, per germline. CDR3 nucleotide sequence: TGTGCCAGCAGCCCCAATTCCCCCCTAAACACTGAAGCTTTCTTT. Its translation: CASSPNSPLNTEAFF.

The chain joins TRBV11-2 to TRBJ1-2; no reliable D call. Trimming removed 7 bases from V and 5 bases from J, with 23 bases in between. The CDR3 loop spans 16 amino acids. Germline CDR1 SGHAT, CDR2 FQNNGV. CDR3 sequence (DNA): TGTGCCAGCACACCCTCCCCACCGCGACCGCATTATGGCTACACCTTC. Residues: CASTPSPPRPHYGYTF.

This sequence joins TRBV9 and TRBJ2-1; D is unclear. V lost 4 bases to trimming and J lost 9 bases, with 8 bases between them. Germline CDR1 and CDR2: SGDLS and YYNGEE. The CDR3 length is 11 residues. This chain's CDR3 is CASSLGVEQFF. CDR3 sequence (DNA): TGTGCCAGCAGCTTGGGTGTTGAGCAGTTCTTC.

V gene TRBV5-5 combines with J gene TRBJ2-7, with D perhaps assigned TRBD1 or TRBD2 (5 bases each). V lost 6 bases and J 5 bases, leaving 18 bases between the germline ends. Germline CDR1 SGHKS, CDR2 YYEKEE (reference sequence). CDR3 length: 14 residues. Written as DNA, the CDR3 is TGTGCCAGCACCCCCTGGGGGAAGGAGCACGAGCAGTACTTC. Its translation is CASTPWGKEHEQYF.